The clone carrying this TCR beta chain has a handful of counts. Antigen unknown. This record belongs to a study of cytomegalovirus exposure and HLA in healthy donors. Overall study results and limits: Cytomegalovirus status, reportedly, was diagnosed with high specificity and sensitivity by the classifier. Most TCR beta V segments were productive about 87% or about 30% of the time in an earlier analysis.

The donors, nominally healthy at sampling, likely had unrecorded immune exposures. Primers for the PCR totalled 60 Vbeta and 13 Jbeta. As originally analysed: A later analysis counted approximately 80 million unique TCR beta chains, some 11 million shared. Produced via immunoSEQ multiplex PCR; TCRdb's table is partial and in-frame only. V and J calls and clone size are as listed in that table; D and trimming were resolved from the DNA. The table lists roughly 190,000 clones, 70% to 80% of them singletons. CDR1 and CDR2 (germline): MNHEY, SMNVEV (reference sequence). The CDR3 is 15 residues long. The V end lost 4 bases, the J end lost 1 base, and 13 bases lay between the germline ends.

The clonotype originates from a woman aged 30 to 39 in good health and CMV-seropositive. The chain recombines TRBV27 with TRBJ1-2, with D perhaps TRBD1 (6 bases). The sequencing sample was made of PBMCs. CDR3 loop: CASSSPSDSNYGYTF. The DNA of the CDR3 is TGTGCCAGCAGTTCCCCGTCGGACAGTAACTATGGCTACACCTTC.